This T cell receptor beta chain is drawn from a study of blood T cells in healthy people across ages. Germline CDR1 reads SGHRS; CDR2 reads YFSETQ. This CDR3 contains 15 residues. Trimming cost V 3 bases and J 5 bases; bases outside gene matches: 4. This clonotype has only a few counts. Together with a sample-barcoded 5' primer, a J-beta primer mix was included in a second PCR lasting roughly 6 to 12 cycles. Via MiXCR, TCRdb re-called the 5' RACE reads, giving one row per CDR3 protein. The sample records over 600,000 distinct CDR3 sequences, around two fifths being singletons. The V and J genes are TRBV5-1 and TRBJ2-3; 12 bases fit TRBD1. The source material was blood. This TCR came from a man aged 80 or over in good health. CDR3 protein: CASSSGQGAIDTQYF. The DNA for the CDR3 is TGCGCCAGCAGCTCGGGACAGGGGGCAATAGATACGCAGTATTTT.